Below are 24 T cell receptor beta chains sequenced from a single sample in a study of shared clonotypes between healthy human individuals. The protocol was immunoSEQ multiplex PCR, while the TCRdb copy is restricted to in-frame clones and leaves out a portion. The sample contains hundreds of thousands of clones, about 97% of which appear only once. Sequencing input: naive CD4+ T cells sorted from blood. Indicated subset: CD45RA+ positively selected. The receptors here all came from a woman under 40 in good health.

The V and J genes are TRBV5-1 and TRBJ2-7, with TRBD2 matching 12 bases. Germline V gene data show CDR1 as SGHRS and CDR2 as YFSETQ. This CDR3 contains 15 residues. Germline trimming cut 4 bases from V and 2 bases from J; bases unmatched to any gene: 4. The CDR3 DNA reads TGCGCCAGCAGCCCGGGACTAGCGGGTACCTACGAGCAGTACTTC. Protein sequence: CASSPGLAGTYEQYF.

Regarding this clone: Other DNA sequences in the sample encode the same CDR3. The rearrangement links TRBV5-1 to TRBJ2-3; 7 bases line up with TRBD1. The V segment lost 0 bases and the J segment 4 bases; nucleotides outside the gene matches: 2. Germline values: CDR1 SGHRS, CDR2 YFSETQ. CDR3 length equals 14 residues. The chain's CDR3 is CASSLDRGPDTQYF. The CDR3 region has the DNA TGCGCCAGCAGCTTGGACAGGGGCCCAGATACGCAGTATTTT.

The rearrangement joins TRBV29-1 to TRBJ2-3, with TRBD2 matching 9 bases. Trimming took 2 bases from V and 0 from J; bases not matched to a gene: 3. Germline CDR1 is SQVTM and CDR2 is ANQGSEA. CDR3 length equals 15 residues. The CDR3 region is CSVESTSGSTDTQYF. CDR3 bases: TGCAGCGTTGAAAGCACTAGCGGGAGCACAGATACGCAGTATTTT.

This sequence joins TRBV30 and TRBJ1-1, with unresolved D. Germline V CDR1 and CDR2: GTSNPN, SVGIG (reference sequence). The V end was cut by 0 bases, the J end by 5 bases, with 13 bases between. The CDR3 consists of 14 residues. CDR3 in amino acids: CAWSVLSGETEAFF. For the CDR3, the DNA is TGTGCCTGGAGTGTACTTTCAGGAGAAACTGAAGCTTTCTTT.

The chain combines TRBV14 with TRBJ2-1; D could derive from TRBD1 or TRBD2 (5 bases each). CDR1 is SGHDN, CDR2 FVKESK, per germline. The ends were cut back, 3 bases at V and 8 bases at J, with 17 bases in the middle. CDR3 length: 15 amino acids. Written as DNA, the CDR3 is TGTGCCAGCAGCCACCACGGGACCCAGTCCGATGAGCAGTTCTTC. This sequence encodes CASSHHGTQSDEQFF.

This CDR3 is CASSVGTQETQYF. Here the CDR3 DNA reads TGTGCCAGCTCAGTGGGTACCCAAGAGACCCAGTACTTC. This chain uses TRBV18 with TRBJ2-5; D remains unclear. Looked up from germline, CDR1 is KGHSH and CDR2 is LQKENI. The V and J ends lost 5 bases and 1 base respectively, with 8 bases between them. CDR3 length equals 13 residues.

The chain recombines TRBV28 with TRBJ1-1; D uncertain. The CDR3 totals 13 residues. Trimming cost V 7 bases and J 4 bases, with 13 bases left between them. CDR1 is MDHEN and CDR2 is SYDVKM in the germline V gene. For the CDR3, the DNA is TGTGCCAGCATGAAGGTTTTGGGCACTGAAGCTTTCTTT. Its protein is CASMKVLGTEAFF.

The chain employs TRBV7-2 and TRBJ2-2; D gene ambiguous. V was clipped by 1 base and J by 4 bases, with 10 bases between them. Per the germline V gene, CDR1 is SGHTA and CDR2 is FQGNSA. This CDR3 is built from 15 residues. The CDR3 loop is CASSLVRTGTGELFF. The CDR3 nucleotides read TGTGCCAGCAGCTTAGTCCGGACGGGCACCGGGGAGCTGTTTTTT.

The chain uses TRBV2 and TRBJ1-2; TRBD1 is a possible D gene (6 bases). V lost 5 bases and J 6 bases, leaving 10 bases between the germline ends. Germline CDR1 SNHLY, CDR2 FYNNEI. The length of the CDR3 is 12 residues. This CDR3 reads CASSRTVDGYTF. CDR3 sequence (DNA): TGTGCCAGCAGTCGGACAGTTGATGGCTACACCTTC.

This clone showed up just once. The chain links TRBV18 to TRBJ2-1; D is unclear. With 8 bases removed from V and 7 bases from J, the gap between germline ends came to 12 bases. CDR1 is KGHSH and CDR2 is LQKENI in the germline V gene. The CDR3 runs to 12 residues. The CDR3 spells CASRPTLNEQFF. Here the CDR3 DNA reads TGTGCCAGCCGTCCGACTCTAAATGAGCAGTTCTTC.

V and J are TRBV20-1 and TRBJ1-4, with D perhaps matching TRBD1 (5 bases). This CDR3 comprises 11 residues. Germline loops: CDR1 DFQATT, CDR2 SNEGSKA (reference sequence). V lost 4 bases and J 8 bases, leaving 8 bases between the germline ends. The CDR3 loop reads CSANPGEKLFF. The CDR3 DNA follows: TGCAGTGCTAACCCAGGGGAAAAACTGTTTTTT.

CDR3 protein: CASSDGQGVAQPQHF. In nucleotides, the CDR3 is TGTGCCAGCAGTGATGGACAGGGGGTTGCACAGCCCCAGCATTTT. The chain couples TRBV28 to TRBJ1-5; 10 nucleotides line up with TRBD1. Germline CDR1 and CDR2: MDHEN and SYDVKM. Trimming took 5 bases from V and 7 from J; bases not matched to a gene: 8. The CDR3 has 15 residues.

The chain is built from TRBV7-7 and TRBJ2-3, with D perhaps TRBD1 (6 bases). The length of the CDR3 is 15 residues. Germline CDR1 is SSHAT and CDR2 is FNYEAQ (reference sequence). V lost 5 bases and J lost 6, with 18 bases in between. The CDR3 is CASSHGGSQVDTQYF. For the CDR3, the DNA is TGTGCCAGCAGCCATGGGGGCTCCCAGGTGGATACGCAGTATTTT.

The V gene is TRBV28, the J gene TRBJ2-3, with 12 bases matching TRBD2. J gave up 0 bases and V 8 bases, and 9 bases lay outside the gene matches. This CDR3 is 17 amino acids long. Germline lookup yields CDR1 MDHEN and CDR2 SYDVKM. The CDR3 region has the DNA TGTGCCAGCGGGGGACGACTAGCGGGAGTCAGCACAGATACGCAGTATTTT. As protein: CASGGRLAGVSTDTQYF. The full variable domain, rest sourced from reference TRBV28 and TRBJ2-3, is DVKVTQSSRYLVKRTGEKVFLECVQDMDHENMFWYRQDPGLGLRLIYFSYDVKMKEKGDIPEGYSVSREKKERFSLILESASTNQTSMYLCASGGRLAGVSTDTQYFGPGTRLTVL.

CDR3 nucleotides: TGTGCCAGTAGGTCTAAGCGGAGCGCCTACGAGCAGTACTTC. It is translated as CASRSKRSAYEQYF. The V and J genes are TRBV19 and TRBJ2-7; possibly TRBD2 for D (5 bases). Germline CDR1 LNHDA, CDR2 SQIVND (reference sequence). V lost 6 bases to trimming and J lost 2 bases, with 14 bases between them. This CDR3 comprises 14 residues.

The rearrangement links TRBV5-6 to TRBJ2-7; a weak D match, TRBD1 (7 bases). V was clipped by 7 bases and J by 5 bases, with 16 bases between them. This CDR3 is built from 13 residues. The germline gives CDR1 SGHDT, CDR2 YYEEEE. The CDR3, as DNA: TGTGCCAGCCGGAGGGGGCAAGCCGACGAGCAGTACTTC. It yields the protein CASRRGQADEQYF.

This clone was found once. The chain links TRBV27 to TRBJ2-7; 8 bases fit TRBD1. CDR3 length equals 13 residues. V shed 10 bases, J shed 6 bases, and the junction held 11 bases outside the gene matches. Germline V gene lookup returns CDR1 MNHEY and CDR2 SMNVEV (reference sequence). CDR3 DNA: TGTGCCACCCGGACAGGGAAGGTGGGCGAGCAGTACTTC. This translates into CATRTGKVGEQYF.

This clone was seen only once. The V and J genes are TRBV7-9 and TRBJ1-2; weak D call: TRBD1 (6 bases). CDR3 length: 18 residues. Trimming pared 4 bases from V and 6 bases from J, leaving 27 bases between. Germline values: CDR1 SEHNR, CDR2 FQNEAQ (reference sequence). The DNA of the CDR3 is TGTGCCAGCAGCTCCCCGCGGGGGGCTAAAATAGGGAGCGATGGCTACACCTTC. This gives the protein CASSSPRGAKIGSDGYTF.

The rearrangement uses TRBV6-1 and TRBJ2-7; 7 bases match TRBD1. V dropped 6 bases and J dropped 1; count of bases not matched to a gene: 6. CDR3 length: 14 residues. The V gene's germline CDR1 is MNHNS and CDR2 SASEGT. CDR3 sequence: CASRQSRGSYEQYF. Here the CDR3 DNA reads TGTGCCAGCAGGCAGTCCAGGGGGTCCTACGAGCAGTACTTC.

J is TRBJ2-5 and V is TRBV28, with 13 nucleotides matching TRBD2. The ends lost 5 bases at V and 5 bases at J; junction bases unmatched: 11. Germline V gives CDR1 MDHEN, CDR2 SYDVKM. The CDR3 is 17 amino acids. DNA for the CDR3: TGTGCCAGCAGTCTGCAACTAGCGGGAGGGCCGAGGGAGACCCAGTACTTC. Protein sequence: CASSLQLAGGPRETQYF.

The chain's CDR3 is CASSLGQAYYGYTF. DNA of the CDR3: TGTGCCAGCAGCTTGGGACAGGCATACTATGGCTACACCTTC. V and J are TRBV5-5 and TRBJ1-2, with a tentative D call TRBD1 (6 bases). The CDR3 covers 14 residues. Germline V gene lookup returns CDR1 SGHKS and CDR2 YYEKEE (reference sequence). The V end was cut by 0 bases, the J end by 3 bases, with 9 bases between.

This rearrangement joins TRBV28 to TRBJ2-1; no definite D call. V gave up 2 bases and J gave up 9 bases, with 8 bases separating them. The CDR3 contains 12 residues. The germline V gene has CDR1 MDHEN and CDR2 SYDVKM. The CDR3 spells CASSLPHTEQFF. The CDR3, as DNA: TGTGCCAGCAGTTTACCCCACACTGAGCAGTTCTTC.

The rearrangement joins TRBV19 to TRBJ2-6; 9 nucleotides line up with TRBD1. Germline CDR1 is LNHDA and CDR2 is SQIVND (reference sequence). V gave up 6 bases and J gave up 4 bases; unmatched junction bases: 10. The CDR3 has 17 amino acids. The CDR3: CASSPGQGDSGANVLTF. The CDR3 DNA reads TGTGCCAGTAGCCCGGGACAGGGAGATTCGGGGGCCAACGTCCTGACTTTC.

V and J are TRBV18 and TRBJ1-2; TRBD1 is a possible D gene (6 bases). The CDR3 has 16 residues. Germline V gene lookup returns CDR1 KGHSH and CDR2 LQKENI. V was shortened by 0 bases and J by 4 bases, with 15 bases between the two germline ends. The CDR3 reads CASSPPGQPNAYGYTF. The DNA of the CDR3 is TGTGCCAGCTCACCACCCGGACAGCCTAACGCCTATGGCTACACCTTC.